This T cell receptor (beta chain) was identified during a study of response to subunit inactivated influenza vaccine. This clonotype was counted at least ten times. TCRdb re-analysed the RT-PCR reads in MiXCR, keeping a single row per CDR3 protein. Of more than 250,000 distinct CDR3 sequences listed, about a fifth are singletons. The V end lost 4 bases, the J end lost 0 bases, and 4 bases lay between the germline ends. This CDR3 is built from 14 residues. Sequences were derived from PBMCs from blood, sampled about 20 months after vaccination. The chain uses TRBV12-3 or TRBV12-4 and TRBJ1-6; D is unresolved. The source of this sequence is a man aged 50 to 75 who received an inactivated influenza vaccine. The chain's CDR3 is CASSWSSYNSPLHF. In DNA form, the CDR3 reads TGTGCCAGCAGTTGGAGCTCCTATAATTCACCCCTCCACTTT.